The text below deals with one T cell receptor beta chain. Its ends do not fully match the called genes, so a read error is possible. The data were taken from a study of blood T cells in healthy people across ages. The CDR3 runs 17 residues. From germline, CDR1 is MNHEY and CDR2 SMNVEV (reference sequence). A sample-barcoded 5' primer and a J-beta primer mix were used in a second PCR of about 7 to 12 cycles. TCRdb used MiXCR to reprocess the 5' RACE reads, holding one entry per CDR3 protein. The sample has 1.4 million or so distinct CDR3 sequences; 40% to 45% are singletons. The sample was blood. This TCR was sampled from a woman under 30 in good health. This chain links TRBV27 with TRBJ2-5; D uncertain. This CDR3 is CAGSFGVTPLGYNEQYF. The CDR3 DNA follows: TGTGCCGGCAGTTTTGGGGTAACGCCTCTCGGGTACAATGAGCAGTACTTC.